This TCR beta chain stems from a study of beta chain features in type 1 diabetes (dated by TCRdb to 2017 to 2018). Notes on the research overall: No differences in mean age, gender distribution, total cell number or subset yield were found between patients and healthy donors. Across all samples, about 110 million sorted cells were examined, and cell number per subset correlated strongly with RNA yield. Whereas all 30 or so donors provided naive and central memory subsets, regulatory and stem cell-like memory subsets were isolated from just 8 patients and roughly 8 healthy donors. In the study, TCRB repertoires of sorted circulating CD4+ T cell subsets from recently diagnosed type 1 diabetes patients were compared with those of matched healthy donors.

The entire isolated RNA was reverse transcribed using the High Capacity cDNA Reverse Transcription Kit, and thus expressed TCRB transcripts were sequenced. Deep immunoSEQ sequencing was applied to naive, central memory and regulatory T cell samples, giving an average of around 3.4 million total reads per sample. Sorted cells were lysed in RLT buffer, and RNA was extracted using DNase-treated RNeasy Micro or Mini kits according to cell number. Each cell subset was processed on its own to prevent cross-contamination, while patient and healthy donor samples were processed together. Using the immunoSEQ multiplex PCR, TCRB sequences were amplified from cDNA into 87-bp fragments spanning the CDR3 region. Sequencing of the amplicons was performed on the Illumina HiSeq platform. Per the authors' processing: Synthetic template baselines were used to correct PCR bias computationally, reads within Hamming distance 2 were collapsed, and singletons that could not be merged were discarded. Reads were aligned against IMGT so that V, D and J genes, CDR3 length and insertions or deletions at six rearrangement sites could be assigned. Clonotype counts were normalized to sorted cell number within each subset before computing true diversity and Gini coefficients with the tcR R package. The overlap coefficient, calculated on TCRB nucleotide sequences, was used to quantify repertoire sharing. As a proxy for the pre-selection repertoire, out-of-frame TCRB sequences from naive cells were analyzed. TCRdb's version of the immuneACCESS table is confined to in-frame rearrangements and falls short of the full clone set. An unresolved V gene accounts for under half of the shortfall where checked; the remainder is of unknown origin. V and J calls and clone size are copied from that table; D and trimming were computed from the DNA. This sample is represented by around 710,000 clones; over 10% of them were singletons. Of the sample, around 0.12% is held by the ten largest clones.

The study at large found these results: Because cDNA rather than genomic DNA was sequenced, highly expressing activated cells could have been over-represented, although no difference in activation and CD3 levels was found between groups. A moderate but significant shortening of TCRB CDR3 length was observed in type 1 diabetes patients in all four CD4+ subsets. PCR may preferentially amplify shorter templates, but because patient and control samples were amplified and corrected together, any resulting skew would affect both groups equally. Fewer insertions and more nucleotide deletions at VDJ recombination sites were observed in patients with type 1 diabetes, implying thymic rearrangement abnormalities. HLA sub-analyses involved small numbers of individuals, so any influence of HLA type on TCRB rearrangement remained unresolved. Naive, central memory and regulatory TCRB repertoires appeared more similar among patients than among healthy donors.

A few counts support this clone. Its antigen remains unidentified. There are no base qualities to consult, and no much larger clone falls within one base. Each donor gave one peripheral blood draw, averaging roughly 120 mL, which was collected into heparinised tubes. Using a panel that included CD45RO, CCR7, CD25, CD127, CD95 and CD27, naive, central memory, regulatory and stem cell-like memory CD4+ T cells were sorted on a BD FACSAria II. Every sorted population had a purity above 95%. PBMCs were separated immediately by Lymphoprep density gradient centrifugation and were stained directly, without being cultured. To minimize batch effects, samples were stained and sorted in pairs, one healthy donor with one patient per experiment. In the germline V gene, CDR1 corresponds to SNHLY and CDR2 to FYNNEI. V loses 3 bases, J loses 1 base, and the germline ends lie 9 bases apart. The CDR3 runs 14 residues from the cysteine to the phenylalanine. Only CDR3 DNA remains: 42 bases, in frame from the first base.

Sequenced material: naive CD4+ T cells from blood. The cell subset or site label, read with the paper, signifies: true naive CD4+ T cells. This TCR derives from a man under 40 with type 1 diabetes. The sequence joins TRBV2 to TRBJ2-5, with no confidently assigned D gene. The CDR3 protein is CASSESAGQETQYF. The nucleotide sequence is TGTGCCAGCAGTGAGTCGGCAGGCCAAGAGACCCAGTACTTC. With the portions outside the CDR3 filled from the reference TRBV2 and TRBJ2-5 genes, the complete variable region becomes EPEVTQTPSHQVTQMGQEVILRCVPISNHLYFYWYRQILGQKVEFLVSFYNNEISEKSEIFDDQFSVERPDGSNFTLKIRSTKLEDSAMYFCASSESAGQETQYFGPGTRLLVL.